This entry lists 30 T cell receptor beta chains sequenced from one sample in a study of quantifying T cell responses using KT2 cells. As for the study in general: RNA was reverse transcribed with TCR alpha and beta constant-region primers.

The cDNA 3' end received a ligated oligonucleotide with a UMI. First-round PCR used three to five cycles and beta primers RC1.1 and RC1.2 covering TRBC1 and TRBC2. MiXCR, run by TCRdb on the UMI-ligation and nested PCR reads, gives a single entry per CDR3 protein. The table includes some 33,000 distinct CDR3 sequences, approximately 10% detected once. What was sequenced was PBMCs spiked with cells of the T cell clone KT2. The receptors were gathered from a human donor.

This clonotype has at least ten counts. The chain couples TRBV20-1 to TRBJ2-3; D is unclear. Germline values: CDR1 DFQATT, CDR2 SNEGSKA (reference sequence). V was pared by 3 bases and J by 9 bases, with 10 bases between. There are 11 residues in the CDR3. In DNA form, the CDR3 reads TGCAGTGCTAGTTTGCCTACGACGCAGTATTTT. Its translation is CSASLPTTQYF.

The gene calls are TRBV9 and TRBJ2-5; TRBD2 matches at 10 bases. CDR1 is SGDLS and CDR2 is YYNGEE in the germline V gene. CDR3 length: 15 residues. V shed 4 bases, J shed 2 bases, and the junction held 5 bases outside the gene matches. The CDR3 nucleotides read TGTGCCAGCAGCCCGGGGACTAGCGTGCAAGAGACCCAGTACTTC. As protein: CASSPGTSVQETQYF. Complete variable domain (other parts from reference TRBV9 and TRBJ2-5): DSGVTQTPKHLITATGQRVTLRCSPRSGDLSVYWYQQSLDQGLQFLIQYYNGEERAKGNILERFSAQQFPDLHSELNLSSLELGDSALYFCASSPGTSVQETQYFGPGTRLLVL.

This chain uses TRBV4-1 with TRBJ2-1, with 9 bases aligning to TRBD2. V dropped 0 bases and J dropped 4; count of bases not matched to a gene: 10. The CDR3 contains 18 residues. The germline V gene encodes CDR1 MGHRA and CDR2 YSYEKL. CDR3 region: CASSQDPSGGPSYNEQFF. The CDR3, as DNA: TGCGCCAGCAGCCAAGATCCAAGCGGGGGGCCCTCATACAATGAGCAGTTCTTC.

The chain is built from TRBV25-1 and TRBJ1-2; D call uncertain. Germline CDR1 reads MGHDK; CDR2 reads SYGVNS. The CDR3 totals 12 residues. V dropped 9 bases and J dropped 2 bases, with 10 bases sitting between them. CDR3 coding DNA: TGTGCCAGTAGAGGGAAAAACTATGGCTACACCTTC. This sequence encodes CASRGKNYGYTF.

This clonotype was detected ten times or more. The rearrangement uses TRBV12-3 or TRBV12-4 and TRBJ2-1; D call uncertain. Deletions cut 5 bases from V and 6 bases from J, with 11 bases between. This CDR3 comprises 13 residues. Written as DNA, the CDR3 is TGTGCCAGCAGTGCCCATACTGGCAATGAGCAGTTCTTC. This sequence encodes CASSAHTGNEQFF.

CDR3 protein: CSVEDGLIGHNEQFF. As DNA, the CDR3 is TGCAGCGTTGAAGATGGCCTAATTGGCCACAATGAGCAGTTCTTC. The chain employs TRBV29-1 and TRBJ2-1; D not certain. CDR3 length: 15 residues. CDR1 is SQVTM, CDR2 ANQGSEA, per germline. Trimming shortened V by 0 bases and J by 5 bases, and 14 bases separated the two germline ends.

This clonotype was counted only a few times. The chain links TRBV30 to TRBJ2-7, with D possibly being TRBD1 (6 bases). CDR3 length: 15 residues. The V gene's germline CDR1 is GTSNPN and CDR2 SVGIG (reference sequence). V was pared by 2 bases and J by 0 bases, with 14 bases between. CDR3 region: CAWSRDNEVSYEQYF. The CDR3 bases are TGTGCCTGGAGTCGGGACAACGAGGTCTCCTACGAGCAGTACTTC.

This clonotype was counted many times. The genes are TRBV6-2 or TRBV6-3 and TRBJ1-1; perhaps TRBD1 as D (6 bases). V dropped 5 bases and J dropped 11 bases, with 18 bases sitting between them. The germline CDR1 and CDR2 sequences are MNHEY and SVGEGT. The CDR3 is 13 amino acids. The CDR3 sequence is CASSQVAGTKAFF. CDR3 nucleotide sequence: TGTGCCAGCAGTCAAGTCGCCGGGACAAAGGCTTTCTTT.

This clonotype was counted a few times. The chain has TRBV3-1 and TRBJ2-5; 8 bases map to TRBD2. This CDR3 is 15 amino acids long. Germline V gene data show CDR1 as LGHDT and CDR2 as YNNKEL (reference sequence). Losses at the gene ends were 0 bases for V and 5 bases for J; bases not matched to a gene: 5. The DNA for the CDR3 is TGTGCCAGCAGCCAAGATTCTAGCGGGCTGGAGACCCAGTACTTC. Protein product: CASSQDSSGLETQYF.

Many counts were recorded for this clonotype. V is TRBV7-6 and J is TRBJ1-1, with D uncertain. V gave up 2 bases and J gave up 3 bases, with 10 bases separating them. This CDR3 comprises 14 residues. Germline CDR1 and CDR2: SGHVS and FNYEAQ. DNA for the CDR3: TGTGCCAGCAGCTTAAGTGGTGCAGACACTGAAGCTTTCTTT. It encodes CASSLSGADTEAFF.

This chain joins TRBV9 and TRBJ1-2; no firm D call. The germline CDR1 and CDR2 sequences are SGDLS and YYNGEE. V gave up 7 bases and J gave up 6 bases, with 22 bases separating them. CDR3 length: 15 amino acids. CDR3 region: CASGHPLERSDGYTF. CDR3 sequence (DNA): TGTGCCAGCGGCCATCCCCTGGAACGCTCGGATGGCTACACCTTC.

This clonotype was recorded at least ten times. The chain couples TRBV7-2 to TRBJ1-5; maybe TRBD1 (6 bases). From germline, CDR1 is SGHTA and CDR2 FQGNSA. Deletions cut 1 base from V and 8 bases from J, with 15 bases between. The CDR3 has 15 amino acids. Here the CDR3 reads CASSLVPGTFEPQHF. In DNA form, the CDR3 reads TGTGCCAGCAGCTTAGTCCCCGGGACATTCGAGCCCCAGCATTTT.

This clonotype came up a few times. J is TRBJ2-2 and V is TRBV24-1, with 7 bases lining up with TRBD2. This CDR3 is 14 amino acids long. The V gene end was trimmed by 5 bases and the J gene end by 5 bases; junction bases not matched to a gene: 4. Germline V gene sequence: CDR1 KGHDR, CDR2 SFDVKD. CDR3 nucleotide sequence: TGTGCCACCAGTGCCCCGGGAGGAACCGGGGAGCTGTTTTTT. Encoded protein: CATSAPGGTGELFF.

This clonotype was observed at least ten times. V and J are TRBV20-1 and TRBJ1-2, with D possibly TRBD1 on 6 matching bases. The germline CDR1 and CDR2 sequences are DFQATT and SNEGSKA (reference sequence). The CDR3 consists of 10 residues. V was shortened by 8 bases and J by 8 bases, with 12 bases between the two germline ends. This CDR3 is CSLGGPGYTF. For the CDR3, the DNA is TGCAGTTTGGGGGGCCCCGGCTACACCTTC.

This clonotype was observed many times. This rearrangement joins TRBV7-8 to TRBJ1-2; possible D gene TRBD1, 5 bases. Trimming removed 5 bases at V and 7 bases at J, with 17 bases between. The CDR3 spans 14 residues. Per germline, CDR1 SGHVS and CDR2 FQNEAQ. CDR3 coding DNA: TGTGCCAGCAGCCCCATCGAGGGGCCGAGTGGCTACACCTTC. It is translated as CASSPIEGPSGYTF.

This clonotype occurred many times. The rearrangement uses TRBV9 and TRBJ2-2, with D tentatively TRBD1 (6 bases). The germline V gene has CDR1 SGDLS and CDR2 YYNGEE. V gave up 0 bases and J gave up 5 bases, with 11 bases separating them. This CDR3 region has 15 residues. In DNA, the CDR3 is TGTGCCAGCAGCGTAGCCGGGACAAAGACCGGGGAGCTGTTTTTT. Translation: CASSVAGTKTGELFF.

This clonotype is judged medium-sized. The chain carries TRBV6-4 and TRBJ1-6; D not resolved. The CDR3 extends over 13 amino acids. The germline V gene has CDR1 MRHNA and CDR2 SNTAGT. The V end was cut by 2 bases, the J end by 5 bases, with 4 bases between. CDR3 DNA sequence: TGTGCCAGCAGTGACAGGGATAATTCACCCCTCCACTTT. It is translated as CASSDRDNSPLHF.

In its sample, this clonotype was seen a few times. The V call is TRBV4-2, the J call TRBJ2-5; no definite D call. The CDR3 is 14 residues long. Germline lookup yields CDR1 LGHNA and CDR2 YNFKEQ. The germline V and J ends were trimmed by 1 base and 3 bases, with 9 bases remaining between them. The DNA of the CDR3 is TGTGCCAGCAGCCAAGGAGGTCCCGAAGAGACCCAGTACTTC. Translated, it gives CASSQGGPEETQYF.

The V and J genes are TRBV20-1 and TRBJ2-7; 11 bases are shared with TRBD1. Per the germline V gene, CDR1 is DFQATT and CDR2 is SNEGSKA (reference sequence). The V gene end was trimmed by 6 bases and the J gene end by 6 bases; junction bases not matched to a gene: 16. CDR3 size: 16 residues. CDR3 loop: CSAPGQGDPTTPEQYF. As DNA, the CDR3 is TGCAGTGCACCGGGACAGGGGGACCCTACTACCCCCGAGCAGTACTTC.

This clonotype was seen a few times. This rearrangement joins TRBV27 to TRBJ2-7; 7 bases align to TRBD1. The CDR3 consists of 15 residues. Germline V gene sequence: CDR1 MNHEY, CDR2 SMNVEV (reference sequence). Germline trimming cut 5 bases from V and 5 bases from J; bases unmatched to any gene: 12. The CDR3 DNA follows: TGTGCCAGCAGTCCGAGCCGGGACAGATCCCACGAGCAGTACTTC. The encoded protein is CASSPSRDRSHEQYF.

The genes are TRBV6-2 or TRBV6-3 and TRBJ1-1; D perhaps matches TRBD1 (5 bases). This CDR3 contains 15 residues. CDR1 is MNHEY, CDR2 SVGEGT, per germline. Trimming pared 4 bases from V and 8 bases from J, leaving 20 bases between. The DNA for the CDR3 is TGTGCCAGCAGTTTAGGCCCGGGGGTCGGCCGAGAAGCTTTCTTT. Translated: CASSLGPGVGREAFF.

The gene calls are TRBV20-1 and TRBJ2-1; TRBD2 matches 9 bases. Germline V gene sequence: CDR1 DFQATT, CDR2 SNEGSKA (reference sequence). CDR3 length equals 15 residues. The V gene end was trimmed by 6 bases and the J gene end by 5 bases; junction bases not matched to a gene: 11. The CDR3 protein is CSASDGGRANNEQFF. As DNA, the CDR3 is TGCAGTGCCTCGGACGGCGGGAGGGCCAACAATGAGCAGTTCTTC.

This clonotype has ten or more counts. CDR3 in DNA: TGTGCCAGCAGCTCCTACCTTGCAGGGAATGGCTACACCTTC. It codes for CASSSYLAGNGYTF. The V gene is TRBV7-2, the J gene TRBJ1-2; D might be TRBD1 (5 bases). V was clipped by 4 bases and J by 6 bases, with 15 bases between them. The germline CDR1 and CDR2 sequences are SGHTA and FQGNSA. This CDR3 is 14 amino acids long.

There are a few counts of this clonotype. The V and J genes are TRBV20-1 and TRBJ1-1; D is undetermined. Germline V CDR1 and CDR2: DFQATT, SNEGSKA (reference sequence). This CDR3 has 15 amino acids. V lost 3 bases to trimming and J lost 0 bases, with 14 bases between them. CDR3 in DNA: TGCAGTGCTAGTTTCCAACAAAGCATGAACACTGAAGCTTTCTTT. Amino acid sequence: CSASFQQSMNTEAFF.

This clonotype was detected a few times. The rearrangement uses TRBV20-1 and TRBJ1-3; D unresolved. Germline V gene lookup returns CDR1 DFQATT and CDR2 SNEGSKA (reference sequence). CDR3 size: 17 residues. The germline V and J ends were trimmed by 4 bases and 4 bases, with 23 bases remaining between them. The CDR3 loop is CSATPRGAGARGNTIYF. The CDR3 DNA reads TGCAGTGCTACCCCTCGGGGAGCGGGAGCTAGAGGAAACACCATATATTTT.

The V call is TRBV7-3, the J call TRBJ2-5, with D possibly matching TRBD2 (5 bases). The CDR3 is 15 amino acids. The V end lost 0 bases, the J end lost 0 bases, and 8 bases lay between the germline ends. Germline CDR1 and CDR2: SGHTA and FQGTGA. CDR3 nucleotide sequence: TGTGCCAGCAGCTTAACGAGCGGACACCAAGAGACCCAGTACTTC. This translates into CASSLTSGHQETQYF.

This clonotype was detected ten times or more. The genes are TRBV9 and TRBJ2-3; a possible D gene is TRBD1 (6 bases). This CDR3 contains 15 residues. V gave up 4 bases and J gave up 1 base, with 13 bases separating them. Germline V gene data show CDR1 as SGDLS and CDR2 as YYNGEE. As DNA, the CDR3 is TGTGCCAGCAGCCCTGAGGGGGTGGGCACAGATACGCAGTATTTT. It translates to CASSPEGVGTDTQYF. Full variable domain (outside the CDR3, taken from reference TRBV9 and TRBJ2-3): DSGVTQTPKHLITATGQRVTLRCSPRSGDLSVYWYQQSLDQGLQFLIQYYNGEERAKGNILERFSAQQFPDLHSELNLSSLELGDSALYFCASSPEGVGTDTQYFGPGTRLTVL.

The rearrangement joins TRBV9 to TRBJ2-6; the D gene is possibly TRBD1 (6 bases). With 3 bases removed from V and 2 bases from J, the gap between germline ends came to 9 bases. From germline, CDR1 is SGDLS and CDR2 YYNGEE. The CDR3 is 15 residues long. CDR3 coding DNA: TGTGCCAGCAGCGCACAGGGAACTGGGGCCAACGTCCTGACTTTC. It is translated as CASSAQGTGANVLTF.

The rearrangement joins TRBV28 to TRBJ2-2, with D uncertain. Germline V CDR1 and CDR2: MDHEN, SYDVKM. This CDR3 spans 15 amino acids. Trimming took 10 bases from V and 4 from J, leaving 19 bases between them. CDR3 nucleotide sequence: TGTGCCATCAGCAAGCTAGGTAGAGGCACCGGGGAGCTGTTTTTT. This gives the protein CAISKLGRGTGELFF.

The chain carries TRBV7-2 and TRBJ2-2, with 7 bases lining up with TRBD1. With 5 bases clipped from V and 6 bases from J, the junction kept 3 bases outside the gene matches. The V gene's germline CDR1 is SGHTA and CDR2 FQGNSA. This CDR3 has 13 amino acids. The CDR3 here is CASSITGAGELFF. In DNA, the CDR3 is TGTGCCAGCAGCATCACAGGGGCCGGGGAGCTGTTTTTT.